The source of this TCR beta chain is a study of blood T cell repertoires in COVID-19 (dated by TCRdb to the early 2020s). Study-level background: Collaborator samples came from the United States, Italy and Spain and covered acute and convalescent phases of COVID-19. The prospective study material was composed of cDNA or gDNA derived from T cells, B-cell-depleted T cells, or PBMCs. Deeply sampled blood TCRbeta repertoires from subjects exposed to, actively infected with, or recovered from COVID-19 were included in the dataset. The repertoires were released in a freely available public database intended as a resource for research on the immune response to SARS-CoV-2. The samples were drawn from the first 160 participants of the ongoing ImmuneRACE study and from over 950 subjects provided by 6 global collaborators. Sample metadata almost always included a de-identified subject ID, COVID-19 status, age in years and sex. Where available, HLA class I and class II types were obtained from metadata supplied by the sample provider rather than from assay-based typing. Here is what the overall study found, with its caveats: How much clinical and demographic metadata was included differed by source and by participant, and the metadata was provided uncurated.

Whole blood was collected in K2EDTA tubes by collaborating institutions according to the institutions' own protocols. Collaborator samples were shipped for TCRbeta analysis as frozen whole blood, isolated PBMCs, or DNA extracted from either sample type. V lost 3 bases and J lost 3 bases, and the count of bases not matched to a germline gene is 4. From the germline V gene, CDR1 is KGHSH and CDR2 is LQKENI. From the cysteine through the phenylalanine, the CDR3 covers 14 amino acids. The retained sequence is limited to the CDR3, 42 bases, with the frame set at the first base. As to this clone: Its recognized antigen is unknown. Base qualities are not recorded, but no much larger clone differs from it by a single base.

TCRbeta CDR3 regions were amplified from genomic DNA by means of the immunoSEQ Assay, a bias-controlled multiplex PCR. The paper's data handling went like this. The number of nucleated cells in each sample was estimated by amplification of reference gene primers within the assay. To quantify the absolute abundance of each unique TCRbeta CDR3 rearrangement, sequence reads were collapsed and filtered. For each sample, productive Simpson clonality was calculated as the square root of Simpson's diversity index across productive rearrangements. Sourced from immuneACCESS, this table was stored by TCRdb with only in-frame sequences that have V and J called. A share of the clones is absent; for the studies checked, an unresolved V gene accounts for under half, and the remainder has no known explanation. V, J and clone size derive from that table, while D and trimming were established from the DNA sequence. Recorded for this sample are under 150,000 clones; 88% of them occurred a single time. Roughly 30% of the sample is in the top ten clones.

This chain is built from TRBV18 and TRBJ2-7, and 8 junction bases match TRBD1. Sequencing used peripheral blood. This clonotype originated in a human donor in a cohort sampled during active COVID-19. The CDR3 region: CASSPQTGDYEQYF. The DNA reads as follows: TGTGCCAGCTCACCGCAGACAGGGGACTACGAGCAGTACTTC.